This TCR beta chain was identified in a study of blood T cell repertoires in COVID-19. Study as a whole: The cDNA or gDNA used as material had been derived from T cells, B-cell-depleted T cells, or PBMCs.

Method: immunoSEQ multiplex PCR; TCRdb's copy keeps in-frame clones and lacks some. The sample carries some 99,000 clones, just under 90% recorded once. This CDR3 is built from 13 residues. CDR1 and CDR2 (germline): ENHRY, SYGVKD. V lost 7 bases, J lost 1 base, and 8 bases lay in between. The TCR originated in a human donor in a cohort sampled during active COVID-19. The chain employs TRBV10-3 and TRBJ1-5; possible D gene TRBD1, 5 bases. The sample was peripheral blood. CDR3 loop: CAIKDSSNQPQHF. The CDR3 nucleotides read TGTGCCATCAAAGACAGCAGCAATCAGCCCCAGCATTTT.